The present T cell receptor beta chain was sequenced within a study of blood T cell repertoires in COVID-19. Authors' methods: It was from reference gene primer amplification that nucleated cell counts were estimated. This table comes from immunoSEQ multiplex PCR, and its TCRdb copy is limited to in-frame clones, with some not included. V, J and clone size were drawn from that table, and D and trimming were deduced from the DNA. The table lists more than 95,000 clones, 75% to 85% of them singletons. Germline lookup yields CDR1 LGHNT and CDR2 FRNRAP. Trimming at V came to 5 bases and at J to 4 bases, leaving 7 bases not matched to a gene. The CDR3 is made up of 15 amino acids.

The source of this sequence is a man between 60 and 75 years old with acute or convalescent COVID-19. The chain recombines TRBV12-5 with TRBJ2-1; TRBD1 aligns across 8 bases. Sequenced sample: peripheral blood. The CDR3 loop reads CASGPDRVTYNEQFF. CDR3 in DNA: TGTGCTAGTGGTCCGGACAGGGTGACGTACAATGAGCAGTTCTTC.